This T cell receptor beta chain comes out of a study of CD8 T cells in ankylosing spondylitis. Germline V gene sequence: CDR1 SGHTA, CDR2 FQGNSA. The CDR3 covers 12 residues. The V end lost 1 base, the J end lost 8 bases, and 8 bases lay between the germline ends. Comments on this clonotype: Its antigen is not known.

TCRdb used MiXCR to reprocess the 5' RACE reads, holding one entry per CDR3 protein. The sample contains a few hundred thousand distinct CDR3 sequences, roughly 13% of which appear only once. General observations from the study: One TCR beta motif, made up of roughly 8 highly homologous variants, appeared characteristic of ankylosing spondylitis blood. In peripheral blood, disease-linked CD8+ clones occurred at relatively low frequencies.

This TCR was sampled from a male donor with ankylosing spondylitis. This chain links TRBV7-2 with TRBJ1-2, with D hard to call. The sequenced sample was blood, either unsorted or a sorted T cell fraction (not recorded which). CDR3 residues: CASSLEQHGYTF. In nucleotides, the CDR3 is TGTGCCAGCAGCTTAGAGCAGCACGGCTACACCTTC.